What follows are 6 T cell receptor beta chains derived from one specimen sequenced in a study of cytomegalovirus exposure and HLA in healthy donors. Primers: 60 Vbeta forward and 13 Jbeta reverse. The table came from immunoSEQ multiplex PCR; TCRdb's copy has only in-frame clones and leaves some out. The data show roughly 160,000 clones, around 81% seen once. The sequenced sample was PBMCs. Source of these receptors: a woman aged 45-59 years in good health and CMV-seronegative.

The V gene is TRBV2, the J gene TRBJ1-3, with a tentative D call TRBD1 (6 bases). Trimming stripped 3 bases from V and 4 bases from J, with 19 bases between. This CDR3 contains 17 residues. Germline CDR1 reads SNHLY; CDR2 reads FYNNEI. CDR3 sequence reads: CASSDRGIVDGGNTIYF. CDR3 DNA sequence: TGTGCCAGCAGTGACAGGGGAATAGTCGATGGAGGAAACACCATATATTTT.

The gene calls are TRBV7-9 and TRBJ2-2, with 7 bases identical to TRBD1. The germline V gene encodes CDR1 SEHNR and CDR2 FQNEAQ (reference sequence). V dropped 4 bases and J dropped 0; count of bases not matched to a gene: 11. CDR3 length equals 18 residues. The DNA of the CDR3 is TGTGCCAGCAGCTCATGGCAGGGACAGCACGCGAACACCGGGGAGCTGTTTTTT. It yields the protein CASSSWQGQHANTGELFF.

This clone was seen a few times. The V gene is TRBV5-4, the J gene TRBJ1-1; D uncertain. The CDR3 sequence is 13 residues long. Trimming removed 3 bases at V and 6 bases at J, with 12 bases between. From germline, CDR1 is SGHNT and CDR2 YYREEE (reference sequence). Here the CDR3 DNA reads TGTGCCAGCAGCTCTAAGATTACGTCTGAAGCTTTCTTT. Protein product: CASSSKITSEAFF.

The chain recombines TRBV28 with TRBJ1-2, with unresolved D. The germline V gene has CDR1 MDHEN and CDR2 SYDVKM. The CDR3 has 14 amino acids. The V gene lost 3 bases and the J gene lost 8 bases, with 16 bases spanning the gap. The CDR3 region is CASSLIAGPPGYTF. CDR3 DNA sequence: TGTGCCAGCAGTTTGATCGCGGGCCCACCGGGCTACACCTTC.

The chain couples TRBV19 to TRBJ1-2; 9 bases match TRBD1. CDR3 length: 14 amino acids. Germline V CDR1 and CDR2: LNHDA, SQIVND (reference sequence). V shed 8 bases and J 4 bases; nucleotides not matched to a gene: 8. The CDR3 region is CASLQGAVGYGYTF. CDR3 nucleotides: TGTGCCAGTCTACAGGGGGCGGTTGGCTATGGCTACACCTTC.

This clone showed up just once. The chain recombines TRBV6-5 with TRBJ1-1, with a weak D call TRBD1 (6 bases). Germline loops: CDR1 MNHEY, CDR2 SVGAGI. V shed 0 bases and J shed 5 bases, with 10 bases lying between them. The CDR3 consists of 14 residues. The DNA for the CDR3 is TGTGCCAGCAGTTACTCAGGGGGAAGGACTGAAGCTTTCTTT. Its translation is CASSYSGGRTEAFF.